The source of this TCR beta chain is a study of identical twins. Note on this clonotype: Antigen: not known.

Looked up from germline, CDR1 is LNHNV and CDR2 is YYDKDF (reference sequence). This CDR3 is 13 amino acids long. With 1 base removed from V and 2 bases from J, the gap between germline ends came to 5 bases. Study-wide results and caveats: Out-of-frame alpha sequences common to twins exhibited a surplus of low generation probability.

MiXCR was run by TCRdb on the 5' RACE reads, yielding one entry per CDR3 protein. The table shows roughly 540,000 distinct CDR3 sequences, with 20% to 25% occurring only once. The sample also formed part of further work on T cells expressing NK-cell markers. This second report adds: Sequenced donors, eight in total, included seven who were HCMV-seropositive and one who was seronegative.

The sample comprised CD4+ T cells sorted from blood. The chain employs TRBV15 and TRBJ1-1, with D uncertain. This clonotype originated in a woman aged 18 to 35 in good health. The CDR3 DNA follows: TGTGCCACCAGCAGAGTAGGAAACACTGAAGCTTTCTTT. The encoded protein is CATSRVGNTEAFF.